This T cell receptor (beta chain) stems from a study of glioma-infiltrating T cells after dendritic cell vaccination listed by TCRdb under 2016. About the investigation overall: Of the roughly 15 glioblastoma patients in the cohort, all drawn from Phase I and II dendritic cell vaccination trials, 9 were newly diagnosed and 6 had recurrent disease. Autologous tumor lysate-pulsed dendritic cell vaccination was administered to the patients between about 2003 and 2012. To make the vaccine, monocyte-derived dendritic cells were cultured for under eight days with IL-4 and GM-CSF and then pulsed overnight with autologous tumor lysate. Each patient got three intradermal injections of the dendritic cell vaccine, spaced at biweekly intervals, in the arm below the axilla. In glioblastoma patients vaccinated with dendritic cells, deep sequencing of TCR beta CDR3 regions served to measure tumor-infiltrating lymphocyte content and to compare repertoires between tumor and blood. Survival after dendritic cell vaccination was correlated with TCR sequencing metrics, including TIL content and tumor-blood repertoire overlap. Study-wide findings and limitations: The cohort was small and heterogeneous, and full blood and tumor sets were available for few patients, with initial-recurrent tumor pairs available for even fewer patients. The three-group TCR overlap response model was characterized as speculative, and prospective validation of the model was stated to be required. No direct relationship between TCR clonality and survival was found, suggesting a diverse polyclonal response may matter. Higher estimated pretreatment TIL content predicted longer time to progression and overall survival after dendritic cell vaccination.

The time point label corresponds to: after dendritic cell vaccination, including at tumor progression/relapse. Patients were selected for having adequate residual fresh-frozen tumor tissue and more than two years of available survival data. Molecular status otherwise varied across the glioblastoma patients, but none of them carried an isocitrate dehydrogenase mutation. PBMC were collected before vaccination, two weeks after the third vaccination, and at tumor progression when it occurred. The Qiagen DNeasy Blood extraction Kit was used for extraction of genomic DNA. Using the immunoSEQ assay, TCRB CDR3 regions were amplified from 1.5 to 2 micrograms of genomic DNA, or from all available DNA when less than that was on hand. For multiplex PCR, 60 forward primers for TCR V beta segments and 13 reverse primers for J beta segments were used. To estimate the number of reads per starting template, synthetic control templates were added to each sample at limiting dilution. The Illumina HiSeq System generated sequencing reads of 87 bp. The original methods were these. PCR and sequencing errors were removed by a nearest neighbor algorithm that merged closely related sequences. TCR overlap was defined as the percentage of unique tumor TCR beta sequences that were also present in the same patient's peripheral blood. TCRdb obtained this table from immuneACCESS and retained in-frame rearrangements with V and J assigned. These tables miss some clones; where compared with another copy, unresolved V genes account for less than half of the shortfall, and the remainder is unexplained. V and J calls and clone size follow that table, whereas D and trimming were derived from the DNA. This sample lists tens of thousands of clones; 75% to 90% were detected once. The top ten clonotypes cover around 7% of the sample.

About this clone itself: Its binding antigen is unknown. Qualities for individual bases were not recorded, and no much larger clone is one base off.

Specimen: blood, collected after dendritic cell vaccination. This TCR came from a human donor with glioblastoma.

The nucleotide sequence is TGTGCCAGCAGCAAAAGGGACACCACCGGGGAGCTGTTTTTT. The encoded protein is CASSKRDTTGELFF. The rearrangement combines TRBV7-8 with TRBJ2-2; TRBD1 could be the D gene, as 6 bases match. Per the germline V gene, SGHVS is the CDR1 and FQNEAQ is the CDR2. V lost 5 bases and J lost 4 bases; the stretch between them is 11 bases long. From its cysteine to its phenylalanine, the CDR3 spans 14 amino acids. CDR3 DNA only is kept here, 42 bases in frame from base 1.